This entry describes one T cell receptor (beta chain). Amplification of TCR beta CDR3 regions used RNA transcripts. Following a first-round RT-PCR that used HTBI primers, a second-round multiplex PCR was carried out. TCRdb used MiXCR to reprocess the multiplex PCR reads, holding one entry per CDR3 protein. The data show about 620,000 distinct CDR3 sequences, 20% to 25% seen once. CDR1 is SGHDT, CDR2 YYEEEE, per germline. V shed 0 bases and J shed 5 bases, with 14 bases lying between them. The CDR3 covers 15 residues. This sample is part of a study of Graves' ophthalmopathy and Graves' hyperthyroidism. Patients with other autoimmune diseases, uncontrolled infections, pregnancy or lactation were excluded. Out of about 11 ml of fresh peripheral blood, PBMCs were obtained.

The source of this sequence is a woman between 18 and 30 years old with stable Graves' hyperthyroidism. Some clones in this sample may be carry-over from other donors' samples. The sequencing sample was made of peripheral blood. The gene calls are TRBV5-6 and TRBJ2-5, with D possibly matching TRBD1 (5 bases). Here the CDR3 reads CASSLDTGIGETQYF. As DNA, the CDR3 is TGTGCCAGCAGCTTGGACACAGGAATAGGGGAGACCCAGTACTTC.